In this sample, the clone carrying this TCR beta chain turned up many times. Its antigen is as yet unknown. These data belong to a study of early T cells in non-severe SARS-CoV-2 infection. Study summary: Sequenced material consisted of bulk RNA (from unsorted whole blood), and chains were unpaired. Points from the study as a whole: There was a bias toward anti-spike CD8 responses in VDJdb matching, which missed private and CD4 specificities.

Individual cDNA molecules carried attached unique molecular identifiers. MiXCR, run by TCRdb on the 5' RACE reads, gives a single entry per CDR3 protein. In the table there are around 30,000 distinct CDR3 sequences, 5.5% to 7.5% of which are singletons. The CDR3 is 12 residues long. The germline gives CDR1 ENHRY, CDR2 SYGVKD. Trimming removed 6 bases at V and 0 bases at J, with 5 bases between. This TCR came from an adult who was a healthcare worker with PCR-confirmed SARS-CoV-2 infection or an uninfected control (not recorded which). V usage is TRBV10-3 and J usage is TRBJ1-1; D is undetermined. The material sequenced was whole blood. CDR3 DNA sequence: TGTGCCATCAGAGACCTGAACACTGAAGCTTTCTTT. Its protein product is CAIRDLNTEAFF.